The 26 T cell receptor beta chains in this list originate from one sample, sequenced in a study of human T cells and chemical hapten exposure. Time point specified: patch test 1, 2 weeks after DPC sensitization. This sample's treatment: therapeutic diphenylcyclopropenone sensitization with weekly scalp DPC. TCRdb recomputed calls from the RACE reads with MiXCR, one row per CDR3 protein. The sample shows tens of thousands of distinct CDR3 sequences, about 10% of them seen only once. Sequenced here: whole blood, sampled in connection with sensitization to the hapten diphenylcyclopropenone (DPC). The receptors originated from a woman aged 50 to 60 with alopecia areata. Some clones in this sample may be carry-over from other donors' samples.

This clonotype appeared a few times. The rearrangement joins TRBV11-2 to TRBJ1-5, with TRBD1 matching over 9 bases. Trimming at V came to 3 bases and at J to 5 bases, leaving 5 bases not matched to a gene. Germline CDR1 reads SGHAT; CDR2 reads FQNNGV. The CDR3 consists of 15 residues. The chain's CDR3 is CASSFNRQGDQPQHF. The CDR3 coding sequence is TGTGCCAGCAGCTTCAATAGACAGGGGGATCAGCCCCAGCATTTT.

This clonotype was seen ten or more times. The chain has TRBV19 and TRBJ2-6, with TRBD1 as a possible D gene (6 bases). Germline CDR1 and CDR2: LNHDA and SQIVND (reference sequence). This CDR3 has 16 amino acids. V lost 4 bases, J lost 0 bases, and 10 bases lay in between. The CDR3 is CASSRIGGSGANVLTF. The CDR3 nucleotides are TGTGCCAGTAGTAGAATAGGGGGCTCTGGGGCCAACGTCCTGACTTTC. Looking up the rest from reference TRBV19 and TRBJ2-6 gives the full variable domain: DGGITQSPKYLFRKEGQNVTLSCEQNLNHDAMYWYRQDPGQGLRLIYYSQIVNDFQKGDIAEGYSVSREKKESFPLTVTSAQKNPTAFYLCASSRIGGSGANVLTFGAGSRLTVL.

Many counts were recorded for this clonotype. V usage is TRBV7-2 and J usage is TRBJ1-3; 8 bases are shared with TRBD1. CDR1 SGHTA and CDR2 FQGNSA come from the germline V gene. This CDR3 is built from 17 residues. J was trimmed by 0 bases and V by 5 bases; bases with no gene match: 9. CDR3 sequence reads: CASSAPGQDISGNTIYF. The CDR3 bases are TGTGCCAGCAGCGCACCGGGACAGGACATCTCTGGAAACACCATATATTTT.

V gene TRBV28 combines with J gene TRBJ2-4, with 15 bases identical to TRBD2. V lost 0 bases, J lost 4 bases, and 1 base stayed unmatched. The germline V gene encodes CDR1 MDHEN and CDR2 SYDVKM. CDR3 size: 17 residues. For the CDR3, the DNA is TGTGCCAGCAGTTTATGGGGGACTAGCGGGAGGAAAAACATTCAGTACTTC. This translates into CASSLWGTSGRKNIQYF.

This clonotype was counted between two and nine times. This sequence joins TRBV7-2 and TRBJ2-2, with 7 bases identical to TRBD1. Germline V gene data show CDR1 as SGHTA and CDR2 as FQGNSA. After removal of 2 bases from V and 4 bases from J, the junction contained 4 bases not matched to a gene. This CDR3 spans 15 amino acids. The CDR3 nucleotides are TGTGCCAGCAGCTTAAACAGGGGTAGCACCGGGGAGCTGTTTTTT. This codes for CASSLNRGSTGELFF.

This clonotype was seen at least ten times. The chain couples TRBV5-1 to TRBJ2-1, with 13 bases matching TRBD2. This CDR3 comprises 15 residues. V was pared by 1 base and J by 8 bases, with 3 bases of the junction left unmatched. In germline, CDR1 is SGHRS, CDR2 YFSETQ. For the CDR3, the DNA is TGCGCCAGCAGCTTGACTAGCGGGGGGGCCCATGAGCAGTTCTTC. It encodes CASSLTSGGAHEQFF.

This clonotype has ten or more counts. This chain links TRBV27 with TRBJ2-1, with TRBD2 matching 7 bases. The CDR3 extends over 13 amino acids. V shed 0 bases and J 13 bases; nucleotides not matched to a gene: 6. The germline CDR1 and CDR2 sequences are MNHEY and SMNVEV (reference sequence). CDR3 sequence (DNA): TGTGCCAGCAGTTTATCGGGAGGGAGGCGACAGTTCTTC. Its protein is CASSLSGGRRQFF.

This clonotype was seen a handful of times. J is TRBJ1-6 and V is TRBV14; D is unclear. Trimming pared 4 bases from V and 0 bases from J, leaving 10 bases between. The V gene's germline CDR1 is SGHDN and CDR2 FVKESK. The length of the CDR3 is 16 residues. The CDR3 reads CASSRSFLSYNSPLHF. CDR3 bases: TGTGCCAGCAGCCGATCATTTCTCTCCTATAATTCACCCCTCCACTTT.

This clonotype occurred a few times. The J gene is TRBJ2-3, the V gene TRBV5-1; 8 bases map to TRBD2. CDR3 length equals 18 residues. The germline V gene has CDR1 SGHRS and CDR2 YFSETQ. Trimming cost V 4 bases and J 0 bases; bases outside gene matches: 13. Here the CDR3 reads CASSGAKRGPASTDTQYF. CDR3 coding DNA: TGCGCCAGCAGCGGGGCCAAGCGGGGGCCCGCTAGCACAGATACGCAGTATTTT.

This chain links TRBV12-3 or TRBV12-4 with TRBJ2-3; 12 bases match TRBD2. With 5 bases clipped from V and 4 bases from J, the junction kept 4 bases outside the gene matches. The CDR3 length is 15 residues. CDR3 residues: CASSILAGGPDTQYF. DNA for the CDR3: TGTGCCAGCAGTATCCTAGCGGGAGGGCCAGATACGCAGTATTTT.

The chain has TRBV7-9 and TRBJ1-2, with D tentatively TRBD1 (5 bases). V was cut by 4 bases and J by 4 bases, with 10 bases left in between. This CDR3 comprises 13 residues. The germline V gene has CDR1 SEHNR and CDR2 FQNEAQ (reference sequence). The CDR3 here is CASSSTGVYGYTF. For the CDR3, the DNA is TGTGCCAGCAGCTCTACAGGAGTCTATGGCTACACCTTC.

The chain recombines TRBV6-6 with TRBJ2-7; D assignment may be TRBD1 or TRBD2 (5 bases each). Germline V gene sequence: CDR1 MNHNY, CDR2 SVGAGI (reference sequence). CDR3 size: 13 residues. V was shortened by 7 bases and J by 4 bases, with 14 bases between the two germline ends. This CDR3 reads CASTERGRYEQYF. The CDR3 DNA reads TGTGCCAGCACCGAACGGGGCCGGTACGAGCAGTACTTC.

This clonotype was seen only a few times. V gene TRBV11-2 combines with J gene TRBJ2-5; D is undetermined. The germline V gene encodes CDR1 SGHAT and CDR2 FQNNGV. V shed 3 bases and J shed 3 bases, with 14 bases lying between them. This CDR3 has 15 amino acids. CDR3 DNA: TGTGCCAGCAGCTTTAGCATCCGGGTGGAAGAGACCCAGTACTTC. Its protein product is CASSFSIRVEETQYF.

This clonotype came up a few times. The V gene is TRBV4-2, the J gene TRBJ2-2; D is possibly TRBD1 (7 bases). The CDR3 consists of 16 residues. V gave up 4 bases and J gave up 6 bases, with 18 bases separating them. The germline gives CDR1 LGHNA, CDR2 YNFKEQ. In nucleotides, the CDR3 is TGTGCCAGCAGCCCCGGGCAGGGGGGACCCCCCGGGGAGCTGTTTTTT. Protein sequence: CASSPGQGGPPGELFF.

V and J are TRBV7-3 and TRBJ2-3; D uncertain. V was cut by 1 base and J by 5 bases, with 7 bases left in between. Germline loops: CDR1 SGHTA, CDR2 FQGTGA. CDR3 length equals 13 residues. For the CDR3, the DNA is TGTGCCAGCAGCTTAATGGCTATAGATACGCAGTATTTT. Encoded protein: CASSLMAIDTQYF.

This rearrangement joins TRBV14 to TRBJ2-1; D uncertain. Germline V CDR1 and CDR2: SGHDN, FVKESK. The CDR3 spans 13 residues. Between the trimmed V and J ends, which lost 1 base and 7 bases, there was a span of 8 bases. CDR3 protein: CASSQGVRNEQFF. The CDR3 nucleotides are TGTGCCAGCAGCCAAGGTGTAAGGAATGAGCAGTTCTTC. Full variable domain (rest looked up from reference TRBV14 and TRBJ2-1): EAGVTQFPSHSVIEKGQTVTLRCDPISGHDNLYWYRRVMGKEIKFLLHFVKESKQDESGMPNNRFLAERTGGTYSTLKVQPAELEDSGVYFCASSQGVRNEQFFGPGTRLTVL.

V usage is TRBV9 and J usage is TRBJ2-1, with TRBD1 matching 7 bases. The CDR3 extends over 15 amino acids. In germline, CDR1 is SGDLS, CDR2 YYNGEE. Trimming cost V 0 bases and J 6 bases; bases outside gene matches: 6. The CDR3 DNA reads as TGTGCCAGCAGCGTAGCTGGGACAGTAACCAATGAGCAGTTCTTC. Protein sequence: CASSVAGTVTNEQFF. Looking up the rest from reference TRBV9 and TRBJ2-1 gives the full variable domain: DSGVTQTPKHLITATGQRVTLRCSPRSGDLSVYWYQQSLDQGLQFLIQYYNGEERAKGNILERFSAQQFPDLHSELNLSSLELGDSALYFCASSVAGTVTNEQFFGPGTRLTVL.

This clonotype appeared many times. V and J are TRBV7-9 and TRBJ2-3; the match to TRBD1 covers 8 bases. This CDR3 region has 16 residues. Germline V gives CDR1 SEHNR, CDR2 FQNEAQ (reference sequence). With 9 bases clipped from V and 0 bases from J, the junction kept 11 bases outside the gene matches. CDR3 amino acids: CASKTGQDTSTDTQYF. In DNA form, the CDR3 reads TGTGCCAGTAAGACGGGACAGGACACTAGCACAGATACGCAGTATTTT.

In the case of this clonotype: One junction end disagrees with the germline gene, perhaps due to a read error. V and J are TRBV11-2 and TRBJ2-3; tentative D call: TRBD1 (6 bases). Germline V CDR1 and CDR2: SGHAT, FQNNGV. This CDR3 is 15 amino acids long. The CDR3 sequence: CASSLDGTSTNTQYF. DNA for the CDR3: TGTGCCAGCAGCTTAGATGGGACAAGCACAAATACGCAGTATTTT.

Only a few counts were recorded for this clonotype. This chain links TRBV27 with TRBJ2-1; TRBD1 is a possible D gene (5 bases). This CDR3 has 17 amino acids. Trimming shortened V by 2 bases and J by 3 bases, and 17 bases separated the two germline ends. Germline V gives CDR1 MNHEY, CDR2 SMNVEV (reference sequence). CDR3 DNA sequence: TGTGCCAGCAGTTTAAGGTGGCAGGGTAGGGGCTACAATGAGCAGTTCTTC. Translation: CASSLRWQGRGYNEQFF.

This clonotype was counted ten times or more. The chain combines TRBV7-9 with TRBJ1-6; D is ambiguous. CDR1 and CDR2 from the germline V gene are SEHNR and FQNEAQ (reference sequence). V lost 1 base and J 4 bases, leaving 5 bases between the germline ends. There are 14 residues in the CDR3. This CDR3 reads CASSLGGYNSPLHF. DNA for the CDR3: TGTGCCAGCAGCTTAGGCGGGTATAATTCACCCCTCCACTTT.

This clonotype showed up many times. The chain is built from TRBV11-1 and TRBJ2-1; D not resolved. CDR1 SGHAT and CDR2 FQDESV come from the germline V gene (reference sequence). V lost 3 bases to trimming and J lost 8 bases, with 11 bases between them. This CDR3 comprises 13 residues. CDR3 nucleotides: TGTGCCAGCAGCTTCGTACAAGTCCATGAGCAGTTCTTC. The encoded protein is CASSFVQVHEQFF.

In regard to this clonotype: A much larger clone differs by one base, so this may be a read error. The V call is TRBV13, the J call TRBJ2-3; no reliable D call. The germline gives CDR1 PRHDT, CDR2 FYEKMQ (reference sequence). The CDR3 has 14 residues. This CDR3 reads CVSSFRLTTDTQYF. The CDR3 bases are TGTGTCAGCAGCTTCAGACTCACCACAGATACGCAGTATTTT.

Only a few counts were recorded for this clonotype. The chain employs TRBV6-2 or TRBV6-3 and TRBJ2-7; 7 bases map to TRBD1. J gave up 2 bases and V 5 bases, and 9 bases lay outside the gene matches. The CDR3 contains 15 residues. Germline assignment: CDR1 MNHEY and CDR2 SVGEGT. The CDR3 is CASSTRDSPPYEQYF. The CDR3 coding sequence is TGTGCCAGCAGTACCCGGGACAGTCCCCCCTACGAGCAGTACTTC.

This chain joins TRBV6-2 or TRBV6-3 and TRBJ2-3; 7 positions agree with TRBD1. With 6 bases clipped from V and 3 bases from J, the junction kept 6 bases outside the gene matches. Germline V lookup: CDR1 MNHEY, CDR2 SVGEGT. The CDR3 loop spans 14 amino acids. DNA for the CDR3: TGTGCCAGCAGAAGGACAGGATCTACAGATACGCAGTATTTT. Translated: CASRRTGSTDTQYF.

The chain recombines TRBV14 with TRBJ1-5; the D is unclear. Looked up from germline, CDR1 is SGHDN and CDR2 is FVKESK. There are 13 residues in the CDR3. V lost 0 bases and J lost 5, with 5 bases in between. DNA for the CDR3: TGTGCCAGCAGCCAAGATAGGGATCAGCCCCAGCATTTT. It translates to CASSQDRDQPQHF. The full variable domain, in which reference TRBV14 and TRBJ1-5 provide the parts outside the CDR3, is EAGVTQFPSHSVIEKGQTVTLRCDPISGHDNLYWYRRVMGKEIKFLLHFVKESKQDESGMPNNRFLAERTGGTYSTLKVQPAELEDSGVYFCASSQDRDQPQHFGDGTRLSIL.